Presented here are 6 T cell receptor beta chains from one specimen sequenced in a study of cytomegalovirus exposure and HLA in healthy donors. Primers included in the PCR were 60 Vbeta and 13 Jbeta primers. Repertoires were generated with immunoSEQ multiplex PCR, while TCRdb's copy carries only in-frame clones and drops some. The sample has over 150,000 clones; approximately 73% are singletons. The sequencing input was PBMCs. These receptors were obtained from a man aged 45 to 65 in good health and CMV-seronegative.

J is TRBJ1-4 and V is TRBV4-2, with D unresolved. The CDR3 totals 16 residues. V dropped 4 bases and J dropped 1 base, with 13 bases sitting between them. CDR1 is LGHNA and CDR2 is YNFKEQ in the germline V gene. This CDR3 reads CASSPQEERTNEKLFF. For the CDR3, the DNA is TGTGCCAGCAGCCCCCAGGAGGAGCGAACTAATGAAAAACTGTTTTTT.

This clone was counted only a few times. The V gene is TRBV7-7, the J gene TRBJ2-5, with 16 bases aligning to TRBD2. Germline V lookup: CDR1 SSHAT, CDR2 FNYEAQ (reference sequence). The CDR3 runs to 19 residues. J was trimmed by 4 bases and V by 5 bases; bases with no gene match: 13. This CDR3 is CASSLRAGTSGGARETQYF. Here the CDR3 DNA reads TGTGCCAGCAGCCTCCGAGCCGGGACTAGCGGGGGGGCAAGAGAGACCCAGTACTTC. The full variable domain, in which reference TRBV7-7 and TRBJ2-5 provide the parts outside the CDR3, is GAGVSQSPRYKVTKRGQDVTLRCDPISSHATLYWYQQALGQGPEFLTYFNYEAQPDKSGLPSDRFSAERPEGSISTLTIQRTEQRDSAMYRCASSLRAGTSGGARETQYFGPGTRLLVL.

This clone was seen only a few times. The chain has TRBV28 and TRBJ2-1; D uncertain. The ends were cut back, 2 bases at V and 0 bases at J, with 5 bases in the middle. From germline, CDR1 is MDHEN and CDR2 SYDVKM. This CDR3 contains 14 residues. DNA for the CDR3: TGTGCCAGCAGTTTAATCGGCTCCTACAATGAGCAGTTCTTC. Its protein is CASSLIGSYNEQFF.

The CDR3 DNA is TGTGCCAGCAGTGCCCTCCGGGTTCAGTACTTC. As protein: CASSALRVQYF. This chain joins TRBV6-5 and TRBJ2-7; D is unclear. CDR1 and CDR2 from the germline V gene are MNHEY and SVGAGI. The CDR3 contains 11 residues. Trimming pared 5 bases from V and 10 bases from J, leaving 12 bases between.

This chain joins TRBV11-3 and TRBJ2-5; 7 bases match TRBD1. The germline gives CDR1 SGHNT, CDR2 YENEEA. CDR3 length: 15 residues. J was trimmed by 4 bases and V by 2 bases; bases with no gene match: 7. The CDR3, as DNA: TGTGCCAGCAGCTTACTTACAGGGGCGGGAGAGACCCAGTACTTC. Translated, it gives CASSLLTGAGETQYF.

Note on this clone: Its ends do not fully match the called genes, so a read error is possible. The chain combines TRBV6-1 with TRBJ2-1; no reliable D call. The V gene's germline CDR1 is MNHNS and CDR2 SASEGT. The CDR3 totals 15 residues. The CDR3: CASREALSSYNEQFF. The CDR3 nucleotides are TGTGCCAGCAGGGAAGCCCTCAGCTCCTACAATGAGCAGTTCTTC.